This T cell receptor beta chain is drawn from a study of metastatic and nonmetastatic thyroid tumors. At the level of the study: Across blood and tumor or nodule tissue, repertoires from malignant and benign thyroid patients were compared with one another.

Original data processing: Using the CDR3 differences seen across clinicopathological groups, the authors built a distant-metastasis classifier for papillary thyroid cancer, which was meant to discriminate distant-metastatic patients. TCRdb reanalyzed the PCR reads via MiXCR. These V and J calls derive from TCRdb rather than the authors' analysis. The table lists just over 20,000 clones, roughly a third of them singletons. Every patient underwent thyroid surgery untreated. This clone was seen more than once but under ten times. Its antigen is unknown. Study-level points and caveats: Versus benign nodules, malignant thyroid tumors reportedly had significantly higher TCR beta diversity, in blood and tumor.

Sequencing input: tumor tissue. The TCR was taken from a female donor with papillary thyroid cancer or a benign thyroid nodule (not recorded which). Some clones in this sample may be carry-over from other donors' samples.

DNA of the CDR3: TGTGCCACCAGCGCCGCGAGGGGTCCCCAAGAGACCCAGTACTTC. It translates to CATSAARGPQETQYF. V gene TRBV15 combines with J gene TRBJ2-5; D may match TRBD1 or TRBD2 (5 bases each). The V end lost 5 bases, the J end lost 1 base, and 14 bases lay between the germline ends. The CDR3 extends over 15 amino acids. Germline values: CDR1 LNHNV, CDR2 YYDKDF (reference sequence).